This is a list of T cell receptor beta chains from one sample in a study of cytomegalovirus exposure and HLA in healthy donors. Produced via immunoSEQ multiplex PCR; TCRdb's table is partial and in-frame only. The table includes 76,000 or so clones, around three quarters detected once. The sample was PBMCs. These receptors were collected from a man between 25 and 39 years old in good health and CMV-seronegative. CDR3s include the opening cysteine and the closing phenylalanine or tryptophan. The D gene is left open where the match is weak. The size entry is marked missing in some rows and otherwise reads once, few, many or a size class.

once | TRBJ2-1 | TRBV9 | 16 | TRBD2 | CASSVRLAGDYNEQFF | TGTGCCAGCAGCGTGAGGCTAGCGGGGGACTACAATGAGCAGTTCTTC
NA | TRBJ1-1 | TRBV28 | 15 | TRBD1 | CSSSTATGVGTEAFF | TGTTCCAGCAGTACGGCCACAGGGGTTGGGACTGAAGCTTTCTTT
once | TRBJ1-2 | TRBV6-6 | 13 | NA | CASSTRTEYGYTF | TGTGCCAGCAGTACTCGGACAGAGTATGGCTACACCTTC
once | TRBJ2-3 | TRBV9 | 14 | TRBD2 | CASSRDYRTDTQYF | TGTGCCAGCAGCCGGGACTACCGCACAGATACGCAGTATTTT
NA | TRBJ2-2 | TRBV4-1 | 15 | TRBD1 | CASSGILTGTGELFF | TGCGCCAGCAGCGGCATTCTGACAGGGACCGGGGAGCTGTTTTTT
NA | TRBJ2-5 | TRBV19 | 14 | TRBD2 | CASRVIAGGETQYF | TGTGCCAGTAGGGTTATAGCGGGAGGAGAGACCCAGTACTTC
NA | TRBJ2-2 | TRBV6-5 | 14 | NA | CASSYTRLAGELFF | TGTGCCAGCAGTTACACCCGACTAGCCGGGGAGCTGTTTTTT
once | TRBJ2-3 | TRBV29-1 | 17 | TRBD1 | CSVDDVPLGQYTDTQYF | TGCAGCGTTGACGATGTACCCCTGGGACAGTACACAGATACGCAGTATTTT
NA | TRBJ2-7 | TRBV30 | 13 | NA | CAWSTEQVGEQYF | TGTGCCTGGAGTACGGAACAGGTAGGCGAGCAGTACTTC
NA | TRBJ1-1 | TRBV28 | 12 | NA | CASSFMNTEAFF | TGTGCCAGCAGTTTCATGAACACTGAAGCTTTCTTT
NA | TRBJ2-7 | TRBV7-8 | 14 | TRBD1 | CASSLDRGQDEQYF | TGTGCCAGCAGCTTAGACAGGGGCCAGGACGAGCAGTACTTC